This TCR beta chain was retrieved from a study of T cell responses to AZD1222 COVID-19 vaccine. Clones were read by immunoSEQ multiplex PCR, and TCRdb kept only the in-frame ones, dropping some. The data hold 100,000 to 150,000 clones, with about 89% observed a single time. The CDR3 loop spans 14 amino acids. The J segment lost 2 bases and the V segment lost 4 bases, leaving 5 bases of the junction unmatched. Germline lookup yields CDR1 SGHRS and CDR2 YFSETQ. The chain employs TRBV5-1 and TRBJ2-5, with 7 bases aligning to TRBD2. This clonotype originated in an adult in good health. Sequenced material: peripheral blood, taken on day 0 of MenACWY control vaccination. CDR3 sequence reads: CASSRGRLQETQYF. CDR3 DNA sequence: TGCGCCAGCAGCCGCGGGAGATTACAAGAGACCCAGTACTTC.